The 30 T cell receptor beta chains below were found in one sample sequenced in a study of tumor-infiltrating lymphocytes in primary liver carcinoma. Reverse transcription of 450 to 500 ng total RNA with a constant-region primer produced TCR beta cDNA. ARM-PCR was slightly modified, and three nested multiplex PCR rounds with it gave rise to the TCR beta libraries. TRBV1-TRBV30 forward primers paired with a C-beta reverse primer drove the first two PCR rounds, about 9 cycles each. In TCRdb, the multiplex PCR reads were re-called with MiXCR into one record per CDR3 protein. Of some 130,000 distinct CDR3 sequences detected, under 70% appear once; the ten largest clones hold 7.5% to 10%. Both RNA and DNA were isolated together from approximately 20-30 mg of bulk tissue that had not been sorted. The sequencing sample was made of tumor-adjacent normal liver tissue. The receptors were sampled from a woman aged 55-69 years with primary liver carcinoma and hepatitis B virus infection.

With regard to this clonotype: The conserved final phenylalanine or tryptophan is absent from the CDR3, which likely points to a read error. The chain uses TRBV20-1 and TRBJ2-7; no definite D call. The CDR3 loop spans 9 amino acids. V was cut by 5 bases and J by 5 bases, with 4 bases left in between. CDR1 DFQATT and CDR2 SNEGSKA come from the germline V gene (reference sequence). The CDR3 spells CSAGNEQYL. The CDR3, as DNA: TGCAGTGCTGGCAACGAGCAGTACTTG.

There are many counts of this clonotype. The chain recombines TRBV28 with TRBJ1-6; D remains ambiguous. The CDR3 runs 13 residues. Germline CDR1 is MDHEN and CDR2 is SYDVKM. V was cut by 6 bases and J by 5 bases, with 8 bases left in between. CDR3 sequence (DNA): TGTGCCAGCAGCGCGGGTGATAATTCACCCCTCCACTTT. Translation: CASSAGDNSPLHF.

To note about this clonotype: An end of the junction differs from the germline gene, which may be a read error. V and J are TRBV11-3 and TRBJ2-1, with TRBD2 matching 10 bases. The germline gives CDR1 SGHNT, CDR2 YENEEA. The CDR3 has 15 amino acids. CDR3 sequence (DNA): TGTGCCAGCAGCCTAGGAACTAGCGGGAAGCTTGAGCAGGTATTC. It encodes CASSLGTSGKLEQVF.

Note on this clonotype: The conserved final phenylalanine or tryptophan is absent from the CDR3, which likely points to a read error. The rearrangement uses TRBV6-2 or TRBV6-3 and TRBJ1-5; D call uncertain. The CDR3 extends over 14 amino acids. In germline, CDR1 is MNHEY, CDR2 SVGEGT. The CDR3 DNA is TGTGCCAGCAGTTACGGCAGTAGCAGTCAGCCCCAGCATTCT. Its translation: CASSYGSSSQPQHS.

Points on this clonotype: Being one base from a much bigger clone, this may be a read error. The chain carries TRBV28 and TRBJ2-3; TRBD1 matches at 7 bases. The CDR3 covers 15 residues. Germline CDR1 reads MDHEN; CDR2 reads SYDVKM. This chain's CDR3 is CASSSPGQSTDTQCF. The CDR3 DNA sequence: TGTGCCAGCAGTTCTCCGGGACAGAGCACAGATACGCAGTGTTTT.

This clonotype was detected many times. The chain joins TRBV6-1 to TRBJ2-7, with D tentatively TRBD1 (6 bases). CDR1 is MNHNS and CDR2 is SASEGT in the germline V gene. The CDR3 spans 17 residues. Trimming took 3 bases from V and 6 from J, leaving 24 bases between them. The CDR3, as DNA: TGTGCCAGCAGTGATACCCGGGCAGGGGAATTTTTATGCGAGCAGTACTTC. This gives the protein CASSDTRAGEFLCEQYF.

Notes on this clonotype: Given a much more abundant clone one base away, this may be a read error. The rearrangement uses TRBV28 and TRBJ2-3; 10 positions agree with TRBD2. Germline loops: CDR1 MDHEN, CDR2 SYDVKM. V trimming: 6 bases; J trimming: 3 bases; junction bases outside the gene matches: 15. The CDR3 runs to 18 residues. The CDR3 coding sequence is TGTGCCAGCAGCGAGATGGGCCAGCGGGAGGGCCCAACAGATACGCAGTATTTT. The encoded protein is CASSEMGQREGPTDTQYF.

Of note for this clonotype: Mismatch with germline at one junction end may stem from a read error. The chain links TRBV11-1 to TRBJ2-5; a weak D match, TRBD2 (5 bases). Germline CDR1 reads SGHAT; CDR2 reads FQDESV (reference sequence). This CDR3 has 16 amino acids. The CDR3 DNA follows: TGTGCCAGCAGCTCAGGATTGGACGCCCCACTAGAGACCCTGTACTTC. Translating gives CASSSGLDAPLETLYF. The whole variable domain, filled in from reference TRBV11-1 and TRBJ2-5, reads EAEVAQSPRYKITEKSQAVAFWCDPISGHATLYWYRQILGQGPELLVQFQDESVVDDSQLPKDRFSAERLKGVDSTLKIQPAELGDSAMYLCASSSGLDAPLETLYFGPGTRLLVL.

This clonotype was counted many times. V usage is TRBV12-3 or TRBV12-4 and J usage is TRBJ1-5, with D tentatively TRBD1 (5 bases). V was trimmed by 6 bases and J by 7 bases, leaving 10 bases between them. The CDR3 is 12 amino acids. The CDR3 region is CASRSGGQPQHF. CDR3 nucleotides: TGTGCCAGCAGGTCCGGGGGACAGCCCCAGCATTTT.

Worth noting for this clonotype: An end of the junction does not agree with germline; a read error may underlie this. This chain links TRBV5-1 with TRBJ1-2; D is unresolved. CDR1 is SGHRS and CDR2 is YFSETQ in the germline V gene. This CDR3 comprises 14 residues. DNA for the CDR3: TGCGCCAGCAGCTTGGATGCCCAGAACTATGGCTACGCCTTC. As protein: CASSLDAQNYGYAF.

In its sample, this clonotype was seen a few times. A read error may explain this, as a much larger clone is one base away. This chain's CDR3 is CASSLVYRTGRDQPQHF. CDR3 in DNA: TGCGCCAGCAGCCTAGTATATCGGACAGGGAGGGATCAGCCCCAGCATTTT. This chain uses TRBV4-1 with TRBJ1-5, with 8 bases matching TRBD1. The CDR3 is made up of 17 amino acids. The trim removed 4 bases at V and 5 bases at J, leaving 13 bases unmatched. Looked up from germline, CDR1 is MGHRA and CDR2 is YSYEKL.

Concerning this clonotype itself: Likely a read error: the CDR3 ends without its conserved phenylalanine or tryptophan. The chain employs TRBV11-2 and TRBJ2-7, with D maybe TRBD1 (6 bases). Germline loops: CDR1 SGHAT, CDR2 FQNNGV. This CDR3 has 14 residues. CDR3: CAGSFTGQTYEQYS. DNA of the CDR3: TGTGCCGGCAGCTTCACGGGACAAACCTACGAGCAGTACTCC.

The chain recombines TRBV10-3 with TRBJ2-1; 10 bases agree with TRBD2. Germline CDR1 is ENHRY and CDR2 is SYGVKD. The CDR3 consists of 17 residues. Trimming cost V 7 bases and J 8 bases; bases outside gene matches: 17. CDR3 region: CAIKGDASGRNLDEQFF. CDR3 nucleotide sequence: TGTGCCATCAAGGGGGACGCTAGCGGGAGAAATCTCGATGAGCAGTTCTTC.

This clonotype was seen more than once but under ten times. Being one base from a much bigger clone, this may be a read error. The J gene is TRBJ1-4, the V gene TRBV6-1; perhaps TRBD1 as D (5 bases). The CDR3 has 12 residues. CDR1 MNHNS and CDR2 SASEGT come from the germline V gene. Written as DNA, the CDR3 is TGTGCCAGCACCGACGCGGGGGAAAAACTGTTATTT. Translating gives CASTDAGEKLLF.

A remark on this clonotype: The germline gene is not matched at one end of the junction; a read error may be the cause. The CDR3 bases are TGTGTCAGTAGTATTGGTCGGGGTAACTATGGCTACACCTTC. Protein: CVSSIGRGNYGYTF. The rearrangement links TRBV19 to TRBJ1-2; unclear D gene. This CDR3 contains 14 residues. Looked up from germline, CDR1 is LNHDA and CDR2 is SQIVND (reference sequence).

The J gene is TRBJ2-1, the V gene TRBV10-3; D gene uncertain. This CDR3 region has 12 residues. Between the trimmed V and J ends, which lost 7 bases and 3 bases, there was a span of 7 bases. Germline CDR1 ENHRY, CDR2 SYGVKD. As DNA, the CDR3 is TGTGCCATCAATCGATTCTACAATGAGCAGTTCTTC. Translated, it gives CAINRFYNEQFF.

The sample holds many counts of this clonotype. The genes are TRBV28 and TRBJ2-3; 10 bases map to TRBD2. Germline assignment: CDR1 MDHEN and CDR2 SYDVKM. V trimming: 5 bases; J trimming: 0 bases; junction bases outside the gene matches: 8. The CDR3 covers 17 residues. The CDR3 loop is CASSPPTSGTSTDTQYF. DNA for the CDR3: TGTGCCAGCAGTCCTCCAACTAGCGGGACTAGCACAGATACGCAGTATTTT.

The chain has TRBV4-1 and TRBJ1-5; 8 bases align to TRBD1. The CDR3 loop spans 17 amino acids. Germline-derived CDR1 and CDR2 are MGHRA and YSYEKL. J lost 7 bases, V lost 2 bases, and 13 bases had no gene match. CDR3 DNA: TGCGCCAGCAGCCAAAATGTTGTACAGGGGGTGTGGCAGCCCCAGCATTTT. It translates to CASSQNVVQGVWQPQHF.

The V gene is TRBV7-6, the J gene TRBJ2-7, with 9 bases fitting TRBD2. CDR1 SGHVS and CDR2 FNYEAQ come from the germline V gene. V lost 6 bases and J lost 2; bases outside the gene matches: 8. The CDR3 extends over 15 amino acids. CDR3 residues: CASSLNVAGAYEQYF. The CDR3 region has the DNA TGTGCCAGCAGTTTAAATGTAGCGGGGGCCTACGAGCAGTACTTC. Drawing the rest from reference TRBV7-6 and TRBJ2-7, the complete variable domain is GAGVSQSPRYKVTKRGQDVALRCDPISGHVSLYWYRQALGQGPEFLTYFNYEAQQDKSGLPNDRFSAERPEGSISTLTIQRTEQRDSAMYRCASSLNVAGAYEQYFGPGTRLTVT.

Remarks on this clonotype: Mismatch with germline at one junction end may stem from a read error. V and J are TRBV28 and TRBJ2-1, with D perhaps assigned TRBD1 or TRBD2 (5 bases each). CDR1 is MDHEN, CDR2 SYDVKM, per germline. This CDR3 comprises 18 residues. CDR3 loop: CASSSPTGFADTYIEQFF. The CDR3 DNA reads as TGTGCCAGCAGTTCCCCGACGGGGTTTGCGGACACCTACATTGAGCAGTTCTTC. The entire variable domain, with the rest obtained from reference TRBV28 and TRBJ2-1, is as follows: DVKVTQSSRYLVKRTGEKVFLECVQDMDHENMFWYRQDPGLGLRLIYFSYDVKMKEKGDIPEGYSVSREKKERFSLILESASTNQTSMYLCASSSPTGFADTYIEQFFGPGTRLTVL.

This clonotype has ten or more counts. The chain carries TRBV7-8 and TRBJ2-7; D may be TRBD1 (6 bases). The germline gives CDR1 SGHVS, CDR2 FQNEAQ. This CDR3 contains 13 residues. V dropped 1 base and J dropped 6 bases, with 10 bases sitting between them. This chain's CDR3 is CASSLDRVGEQYF. The CDR3 coding sequence is TGTGCCAGCAGCTTAGACAGGGTGGGCGAGCAGTACTTC.

As for this clonotype: The germline gene is not matched at one end of the junction; a read error may be the cause. The chain joins TRBV6-5 to TRBJ2-2; tentative D call: TRBD1 (5 bases). Per the germline V gene, CDR1 is MNHEY and CDR2 is SVGAGI. The CDR3 totals 15 residues. The CDR3 loop is CASNKIPDSTWELFF. The CDR3 coding sequence is TGTGCCAGCAATAAAATTCCAGACAGCACCTGGGAGCTGTTTTTT.

Comments on this clonotype: A read error may explain this, as a much larger clone is one base away. The CDR3 coding sequence is TGTACCAGCAGTGTACTAAGTCAGGGCACTGAAGCTTTCTTT. It translates to CTSSVLSQGTEAFF. The genes are TRBV2 and TRBJ1-1, with D possibly matching TRBD1 (5 bases). This CDR3 region has 14 residues. Germline lookup yields CDR1 SNHLY and CDR2 FYNNEI.

Notes on this clonotype: A much larger clone is a single base away; this may be a read error. The genes are TRBV7-8 and TRBJ2-5, with a weak D call TRBD1 (6 bases). The CDR3 totals 16 residues. Trimming pared 5 bases from V and 5 bases from J, leaving 21 bases between. CDR1 and CDR2 (germline): SGHVS, FQNEAQ. The chain's CDR3 is CASSPQGSVKGETQYF. The CDR3 region has the DNA TGTGCCAGCAGCCCGCAGGGGTCCGTAAAGGGGGAGACCCAGTACTTC.

Points on this clonotype: A read error may explain this, as a much larger clone is one base away. The chain uses TRBV7-9 and TRBJ2-5, with 8 nucleotides matching TRBD1. CDR1 SEHNR and CDR2 FQNEAQ come from the germline V gene (reference sequence). CDR3 length: 14 amino acids. Losses at the gene ends were 3 bases for V and 5 bases for J; bases not matched to a gene: 5. The chain's CDR3 is CASSFVTGVETQYF. The DNA for the CDR3 is TGTGCCAGCAGCTTCGTGACAGGGGTTGAGACCCAGTACTTC.

The J gene is TRBJ2-1, the V gene TRBV29-1; the D is unclear. Germline V CDR1 and CDR2: SQVTM, ANQGSEA. CDR3 length: 11 amino acids. V was clipped by 2 bases and J by 15 bases, with 14 bases between them. CDR3 DNA: TGCAGCGTTGAAAATAACAATGAGTTGTTCTTC. It specifies CSVENNNELFF.

This clonotype was detected only once. An end of the junction does not agree with germline; a read error may underlie this. The chain combines TRBV29-1 with TRBJ1-1; D unclear. Germline CDR1 SQVTM, CDR2 ANQGSEA. The CDR3 has 11 amino acids. The CDR3 is CSVTRGVEAFF. CDR3 bases: TGTAGCGTAACACGAGGAGTCGAAGCTTTCTTT.

V usage is TRBV4-1 and J usage is TRBJ1-3; D is perhaps TRBD1 (5 bases). The V end lost 2 bases, the J end lost 8 bases, and 22 bases lay between the germline ends. CDR3 size: 17 residues. Germline CDR1 and CDR2: MGHRA and YSYEKL. DNA for the CDR3: TGCGCCAGCAGCCAAAGGGGAGAGTCGTCAGAGAGGGACACCATATATTTT. It encodes CASSQRGESSERDTIYF.

Concerning this clonotype itself: A junction boundary mismatches the germline segment, possibly from a read error. This chain links TRBV4-2 with TRBJ2-4, with TRBD2 identical over 8 bases. CDR3 length: 20 residues. Per the germline V gene, CDR1 is LGHNA and CDR2 is YNFKEQ. CDR3 DNA: TGTGCCAGCAGCCAAGAGTCCCTTATCGGGAGGGTAGGGCCAGGAAACATCCAGTACTTC. This codes for CASSQESLIGRVGPGNIQYF.

This clonotype was picked up many times. This chain connects TRBV4-1 to TRBJ1-4, with 7 bases fitting TRBD1. J was trimmed by 4 bases and V by 0 bases; bases with no gene match: 5. Looked up from germline, CDR1 is MGHRA and CDR2 is YSYEKL. The CDR3 is 16 amino acids. DNA of the CDR3: TGCGCCAGCAGCCAAGATCGTTACAGGGGTAATGAAAAACTGTTTTTT. Its protein is CASSQDRYRGNEKLFF.